A single sample gave rise to the 11 T cell receptor beta chains below, sequenced in a study of T cells expressing NK-cell markers (dated by TCRdb to the early 2020s). Library preparation employed 5' RACE. Reads for this sample came from an Illumina HiSeq 2000. TCRdb reprocessed the reads; each CDR3 protein sequence makes one entry, and DNA is unavailable. The sample's table lists a count of about 460,000 distinct CDR3 sequences. In total, the top ten clones hold almost 1.5% of the sample. Material: blood T cells: a sorted CD56 or NKG2C T cell subset, CD4+ or CD8+ T cells, or bulk PBMC T cells (not recorded which). Source of these receptors: a woman in her forties or fifties in good health. Donor details come from another sample of the same person, matched by shared clones.

V and J are TRBV7-9 and TRBJ2-5; as DNA is missing, the TRBD2 call by TCRdb cannot be tested. Germline V gives CDR1 SEHNR, CDR2 FQNEAQ (reference sequence). This CDR3 is 15 amino acids long. The CDR3: CASSPIAGAEETQYF.

The chain joins TRBV20-1 to TRBJ1-2; TCRdb gives TRBD1 as the D gene, but with no DNA this cannot be confirmed. This CDR3 is built from 14 residues. Germline lookup yields CDR1 DFQATT and CDR2 SNEGSKA (reference sequence). The CDR3 loop is CSARGGQGIYGYTF.

The chain carries TRBV7-9 and TRBJ2-2; TCRdb's D gene call, TRBD2, goes unchecked for lack of DNA. CDR1 is SEHNR, CDR2 FQNEAQ, per germline (reference sequence). The CDR3 is made up of 18 amino acids. The CDR3 here is CASSPRRGTSGNTGELFF.

The genes are TRBV29-1 and TRBJ2-6. Per germline, CDR1 SQVTM and CDR2 ANQGSEA. The CDR3 is 13 residues long. The CDR3 is CSITRSGANVLTF. Together with reference TRBV29-1 and TRBJ2-6, the CDR3 gives the full variable domain: SAVISQKPSRDICQRGTSLTIQCQVDSQVTMMFWYRQQPGQSLTLIATANQGSEATYESGFVIDKFPISRPNLTFSTLTVSNMSPEDSSIYLCSITRSGANVLTFGAGSRLTVL.

V and J are TRBV2 and TRBJ1-4. This CDR3 spans 14 amino acids. Germline CDR1 and CDR2: SNHLY and FYNNEI. This CDR3 reads CASKIAPNNEKLFF.

The J gene is TRBJ1-1, the V gene TRBV5-1. The CDR3 runs to 14 residues. The V gene's germline CDR1 is SGHRS and CDR2 YFSETQ. The CDR3: CASSLKLTNTEAFF.

This chain links TRBV24-1 with TRBJ2-1; TCRdb returns TRBD1, unconfirmable since there is no DNA. The CDR3 sequence is 17 residues long. The V gene's germline CDR1 is KGHDR and CDR2 SFDVKD. CDR3 sequence: CATSDSRGHGSYNEQFF.

The genes are TRBV14 and TRBJ1-1. Germline loops: CDR1 SGHDN, CDR2 FVKESK. The CDR3 length is 13 residues. This chain's CDR3 is CASSQGVGREAFF.

The CDR3 is CASSLGTAVANYGYTF. V and J are TRBV5-1 and TRBJ1-2; without DNA, the TCRdb call of TRBD1 cannot be checked. This CDR3 contains 16 residues. The germline CDR1 and CDR2 sequences are SGHRS and YFSETQ.

The chain recombines TRBV6-5 with TRBJ2-3; the D call from TCRdb, TRBD2, cannot be confirmed without DNA. The CDR3 runs to 13 residues. The germline V gene encodes CDR1 MNHEY and CDR2 SVGAGI. CDR3 sequence: CASMDWITDTQYF.

V is TRBV2 and J is TRBJ2-1; no DNA is available, so the TRBD2 call from TCRdb remains unchecked. This CDR3 has 13 amino acids. From germline, CDR1 is SNHLY and CDR2 FYNNEI. This CDR3 reads CASNLREYNEQFF.